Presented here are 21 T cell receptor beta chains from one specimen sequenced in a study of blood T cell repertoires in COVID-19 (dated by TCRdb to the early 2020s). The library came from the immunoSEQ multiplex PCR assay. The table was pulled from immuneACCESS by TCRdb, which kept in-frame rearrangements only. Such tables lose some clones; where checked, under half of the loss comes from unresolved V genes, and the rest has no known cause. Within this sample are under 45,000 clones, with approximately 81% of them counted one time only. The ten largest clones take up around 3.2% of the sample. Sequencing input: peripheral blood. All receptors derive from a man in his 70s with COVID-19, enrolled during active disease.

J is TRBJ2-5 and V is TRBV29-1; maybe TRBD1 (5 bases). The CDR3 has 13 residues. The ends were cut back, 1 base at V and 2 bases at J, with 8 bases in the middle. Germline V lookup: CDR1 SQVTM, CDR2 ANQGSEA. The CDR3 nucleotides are TGCAGCGTTGAAGGGGGCAGTCAAGAGACCCAGTACTTC. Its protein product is CSVEGGSQETQYF.

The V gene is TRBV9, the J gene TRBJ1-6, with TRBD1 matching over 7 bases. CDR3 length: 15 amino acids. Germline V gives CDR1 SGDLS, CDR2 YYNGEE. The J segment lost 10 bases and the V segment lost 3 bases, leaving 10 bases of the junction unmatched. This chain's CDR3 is CASSASGTVESPLHF. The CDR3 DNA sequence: TGTGCCAGCAGCGCCAGTGGGACAGTAGAATCACCCCTCCACTTT. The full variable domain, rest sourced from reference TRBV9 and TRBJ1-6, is DSGVTQTPKHLITATGQRVTLRCSPRSGDLSVYWYQQSLDQGLQFLIQYYNGEERAKGNILERFSAQQFPDLHSELNLSSLELGDSALYFCASSASGTVESPLHFGNGTRLTVT.

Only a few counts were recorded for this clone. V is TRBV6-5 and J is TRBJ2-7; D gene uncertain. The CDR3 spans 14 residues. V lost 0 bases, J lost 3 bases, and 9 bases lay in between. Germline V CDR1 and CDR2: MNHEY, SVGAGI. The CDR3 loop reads CASSYSTYGYEQYF. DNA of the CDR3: TGTGCCAGCAGTTACTCTACTTACGGCTACGAGCAGTACTTC.

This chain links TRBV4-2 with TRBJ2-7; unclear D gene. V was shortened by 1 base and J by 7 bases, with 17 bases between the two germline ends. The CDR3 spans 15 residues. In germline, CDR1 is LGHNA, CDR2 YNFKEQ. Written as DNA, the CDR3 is TGTGCCAGCAGCCAAGTCACCCTCCTAGGAATGGAGCAGTACTTC. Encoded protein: CASSQVTLLGMEQYF.

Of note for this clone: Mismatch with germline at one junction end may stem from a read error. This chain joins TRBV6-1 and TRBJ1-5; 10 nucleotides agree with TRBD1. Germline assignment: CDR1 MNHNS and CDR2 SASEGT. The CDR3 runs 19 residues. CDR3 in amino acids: CASSEAIPFMTGGKQPQHF. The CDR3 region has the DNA TGTGCCAGCAGTGAAGCGATCCCTTTTATGACAGGGGGCAAACAGCCCCAGCATTTT.

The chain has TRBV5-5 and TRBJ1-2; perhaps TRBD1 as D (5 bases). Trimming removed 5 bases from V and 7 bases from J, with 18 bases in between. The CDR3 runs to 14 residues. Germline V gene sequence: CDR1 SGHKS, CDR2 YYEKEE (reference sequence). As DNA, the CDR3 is TGTGCCAGCAGGTGGGCGGCAGGGCTCGGTGGCTACACCTTC. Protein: CASRWAAGLGGYTF.

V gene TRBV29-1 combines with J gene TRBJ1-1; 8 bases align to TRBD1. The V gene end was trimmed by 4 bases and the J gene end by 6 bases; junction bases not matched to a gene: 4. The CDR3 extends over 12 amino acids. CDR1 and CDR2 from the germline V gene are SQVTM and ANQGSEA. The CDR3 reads CSVGDRGSEAFF. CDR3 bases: TGCAGCGTTGGAGACAGGGGCTCTGAAGCTTTCTTT.

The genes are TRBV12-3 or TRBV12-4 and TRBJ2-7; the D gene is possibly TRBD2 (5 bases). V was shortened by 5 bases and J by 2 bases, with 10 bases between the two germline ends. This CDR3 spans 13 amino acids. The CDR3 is CASSKDGAYEQYF. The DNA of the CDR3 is TGTGCCAGCAGTAAGGACGGGGCCTACGAGCAGTACTTC.

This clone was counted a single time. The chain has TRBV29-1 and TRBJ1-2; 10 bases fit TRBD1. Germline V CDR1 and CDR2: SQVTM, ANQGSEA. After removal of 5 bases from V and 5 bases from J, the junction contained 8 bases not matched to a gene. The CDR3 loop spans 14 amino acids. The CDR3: CSVLLGQGGYGYTF. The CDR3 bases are TGCAGCGTTCTCCTCGGACAGGGGGGGTATGGCTACACCTTC.

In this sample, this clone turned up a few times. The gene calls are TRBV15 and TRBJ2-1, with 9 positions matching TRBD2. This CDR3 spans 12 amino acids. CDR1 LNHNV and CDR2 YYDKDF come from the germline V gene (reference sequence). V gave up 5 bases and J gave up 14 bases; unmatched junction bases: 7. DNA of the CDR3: TGTGCCACCAGCCTGGGACTAGCAAGGAAGTTCTTC. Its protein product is CATSLGLARKFF.

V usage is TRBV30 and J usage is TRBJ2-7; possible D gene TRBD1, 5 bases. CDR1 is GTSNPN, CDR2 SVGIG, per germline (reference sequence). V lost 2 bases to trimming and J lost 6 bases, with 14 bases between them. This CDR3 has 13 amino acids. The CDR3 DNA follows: TGTGCCTGGAGTTGGGTACAGGTCGGCGAGCAGTACTTC. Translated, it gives CAWSWVQVGEQYF.

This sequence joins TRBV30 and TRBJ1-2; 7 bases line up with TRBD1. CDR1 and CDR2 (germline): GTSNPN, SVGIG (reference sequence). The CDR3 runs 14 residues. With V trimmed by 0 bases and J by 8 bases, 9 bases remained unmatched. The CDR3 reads CAWSVGGGRPGYTF. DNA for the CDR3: TGTGCCTGGAGTGTAGGGGGCGGACGCCCCGGCTACACCTTC.

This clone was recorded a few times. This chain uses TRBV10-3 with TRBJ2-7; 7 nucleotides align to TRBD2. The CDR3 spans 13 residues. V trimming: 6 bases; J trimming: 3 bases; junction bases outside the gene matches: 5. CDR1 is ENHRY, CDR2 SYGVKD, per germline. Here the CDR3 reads CAISYSSGYEQYF. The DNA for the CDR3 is TGTGCCATCAGCTACTCTAGCGGCTACGAGCAGTACTTC.

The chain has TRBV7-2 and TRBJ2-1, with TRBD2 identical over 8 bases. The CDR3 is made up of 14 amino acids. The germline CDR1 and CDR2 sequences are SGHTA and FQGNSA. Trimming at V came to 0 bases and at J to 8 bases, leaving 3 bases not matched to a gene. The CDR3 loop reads CASSLATSVYEQFF. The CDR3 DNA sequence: TGTGCCAGCAGCTTAGCGACTAGCGTCTATGAGCAGTTCTTC.

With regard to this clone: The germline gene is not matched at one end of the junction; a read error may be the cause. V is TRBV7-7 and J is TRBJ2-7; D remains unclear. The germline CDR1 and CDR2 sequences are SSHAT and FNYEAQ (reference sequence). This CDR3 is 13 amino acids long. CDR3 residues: CASSRSPTYEQYF. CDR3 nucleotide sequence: TGTGCTAGCAGCCGAAGCCCTACCTACGAGCAGTACTTC.

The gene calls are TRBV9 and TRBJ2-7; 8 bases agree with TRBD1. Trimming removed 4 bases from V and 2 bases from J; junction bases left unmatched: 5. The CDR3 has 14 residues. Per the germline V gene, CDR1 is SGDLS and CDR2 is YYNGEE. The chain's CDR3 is CASSSGQGAYEQYF. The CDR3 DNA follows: TGTGCCAGCAGCTCAGGACAGGGAGCCTACGAGCAGTACTTC. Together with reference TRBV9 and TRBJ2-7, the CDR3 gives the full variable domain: DSGVTQTPKHLITATGQRVTLRCSPRSGDLSVYWYQQSLDQGLQFLIQYYNGEERAKGNILERFSAQQFPDLHSELNLSSLELGDSALYFCASSSGQGAYEQYFGPGTRLTVT.

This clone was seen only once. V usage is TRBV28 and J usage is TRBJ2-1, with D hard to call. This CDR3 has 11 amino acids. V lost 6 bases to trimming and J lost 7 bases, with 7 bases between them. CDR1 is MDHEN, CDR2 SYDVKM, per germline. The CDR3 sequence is CASRWRNEQFF. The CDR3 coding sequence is TGTGCCAGCAGGTGGCGGAATGAGCAGTTCTTC.

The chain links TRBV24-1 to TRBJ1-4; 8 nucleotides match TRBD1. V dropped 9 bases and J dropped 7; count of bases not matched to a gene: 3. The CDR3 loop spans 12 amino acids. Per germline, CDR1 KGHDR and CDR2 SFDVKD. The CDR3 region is CATSDRAEKLFF. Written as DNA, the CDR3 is TGTGCCACCTCGGACAGGGCTGAAAAACTGTTTTTT.

The CDR3, as DNA: TGTGCCAGCTCACCGAACGGGGCGGGAGGGCTCTACGAGCAGTACTTC. Encoded protein: CASSPNGAGGLYEQYF. The V gene is TRBV18, the J gene TRBJ2-7, with 9 bases that match TRBD2. CDR3 size: 16 residues. The V segment lost 3 bases and the J segment 3 bases; nucleotides outside the gene matches: 9. The germline gives CDR1 KGHSH, CDR2 LQKENI.

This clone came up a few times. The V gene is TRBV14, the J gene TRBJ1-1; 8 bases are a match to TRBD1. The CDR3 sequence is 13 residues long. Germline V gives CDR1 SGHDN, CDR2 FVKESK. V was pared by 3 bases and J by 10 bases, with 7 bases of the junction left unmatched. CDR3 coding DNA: TGTGCCAGCAGCCAGAACAGGGGGTGGGGAGCTTTCTTT. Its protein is CASSQNRGWGAFF. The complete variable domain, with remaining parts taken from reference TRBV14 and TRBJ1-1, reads EAGVTQFPSHSVIEKGQTVTLRCDPISGHDNLYWYRRVMGKEIKFLLHFVKESKQDESGMPNNRFLAERTGGTYSTLKVQPAELEDSGVYFCASSQNRGWGAFFGQGTRLTVV.

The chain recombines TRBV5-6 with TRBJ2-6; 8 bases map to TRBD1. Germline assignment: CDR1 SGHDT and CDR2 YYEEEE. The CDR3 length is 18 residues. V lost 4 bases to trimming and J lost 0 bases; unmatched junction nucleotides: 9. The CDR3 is CASSRGTGPFSGANVLTF. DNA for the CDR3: TGTGCCAGCAGCCGAGGGACAGGTCCGTTCTCTGGGGCCAACGTCCTGACTTTC.